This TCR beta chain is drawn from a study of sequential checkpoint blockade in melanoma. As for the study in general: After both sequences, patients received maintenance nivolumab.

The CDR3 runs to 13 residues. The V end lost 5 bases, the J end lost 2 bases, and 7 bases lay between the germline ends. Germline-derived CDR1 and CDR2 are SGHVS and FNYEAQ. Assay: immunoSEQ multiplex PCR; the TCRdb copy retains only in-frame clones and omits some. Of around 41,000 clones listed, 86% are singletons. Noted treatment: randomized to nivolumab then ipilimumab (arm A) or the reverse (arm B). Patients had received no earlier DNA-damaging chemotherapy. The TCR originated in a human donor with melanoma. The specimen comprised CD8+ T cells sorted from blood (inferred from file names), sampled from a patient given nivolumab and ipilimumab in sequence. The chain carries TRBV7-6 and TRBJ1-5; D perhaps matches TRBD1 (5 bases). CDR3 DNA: TGTGCCAGCAGCGGAGGGGGCAATCAGCCCCAGCATTTT. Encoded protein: CASSGGGNQPQHF. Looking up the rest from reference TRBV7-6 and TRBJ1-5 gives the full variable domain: GAGVSQSPRYKVTKRGQDVALRCDPISGHVSLYWYRQALGQGPEFLTYFNYEAQQDKSGLPNDRFSAERPEGSISTLTIQRTEQRDSAMYRCASSGGGNQPQHFGDGTRLSIL.